This T cell receptor (beta chain) was sequenced in a study of blood T cell repertoires in COVID-19. About the study: The United States, Italy and Spain provided the acute and convalescent COVID-19 samples.

Trimming took 6 bases from V and 0 from J; bases not matched to a gene: 2. This CDR3 spans 13 amino acids. From germline, CDR1 is SQVTM and CDR2 ANQGSEA. TCRdb's table, derived via immunoSEQ multiplex PCR, lists solely in-frame clones and lacks some. The sample includes tens of thousands of clones, around 84% of them seen just once. The sequencing sample was made of peripheral blood. The source of this sequence is a man in his sixties with acute or convalescent COVID-19. The chain carries TRBV29-1 and TRBJ1-5; 7 bases map to TRBD1. The CDR3 loop reads CSVRDSSNQPQHF. The CDR3 DNA sequence: TGCAGCGTGAGGGACAGTAGCAATCAGCCCCAGCATTTT.